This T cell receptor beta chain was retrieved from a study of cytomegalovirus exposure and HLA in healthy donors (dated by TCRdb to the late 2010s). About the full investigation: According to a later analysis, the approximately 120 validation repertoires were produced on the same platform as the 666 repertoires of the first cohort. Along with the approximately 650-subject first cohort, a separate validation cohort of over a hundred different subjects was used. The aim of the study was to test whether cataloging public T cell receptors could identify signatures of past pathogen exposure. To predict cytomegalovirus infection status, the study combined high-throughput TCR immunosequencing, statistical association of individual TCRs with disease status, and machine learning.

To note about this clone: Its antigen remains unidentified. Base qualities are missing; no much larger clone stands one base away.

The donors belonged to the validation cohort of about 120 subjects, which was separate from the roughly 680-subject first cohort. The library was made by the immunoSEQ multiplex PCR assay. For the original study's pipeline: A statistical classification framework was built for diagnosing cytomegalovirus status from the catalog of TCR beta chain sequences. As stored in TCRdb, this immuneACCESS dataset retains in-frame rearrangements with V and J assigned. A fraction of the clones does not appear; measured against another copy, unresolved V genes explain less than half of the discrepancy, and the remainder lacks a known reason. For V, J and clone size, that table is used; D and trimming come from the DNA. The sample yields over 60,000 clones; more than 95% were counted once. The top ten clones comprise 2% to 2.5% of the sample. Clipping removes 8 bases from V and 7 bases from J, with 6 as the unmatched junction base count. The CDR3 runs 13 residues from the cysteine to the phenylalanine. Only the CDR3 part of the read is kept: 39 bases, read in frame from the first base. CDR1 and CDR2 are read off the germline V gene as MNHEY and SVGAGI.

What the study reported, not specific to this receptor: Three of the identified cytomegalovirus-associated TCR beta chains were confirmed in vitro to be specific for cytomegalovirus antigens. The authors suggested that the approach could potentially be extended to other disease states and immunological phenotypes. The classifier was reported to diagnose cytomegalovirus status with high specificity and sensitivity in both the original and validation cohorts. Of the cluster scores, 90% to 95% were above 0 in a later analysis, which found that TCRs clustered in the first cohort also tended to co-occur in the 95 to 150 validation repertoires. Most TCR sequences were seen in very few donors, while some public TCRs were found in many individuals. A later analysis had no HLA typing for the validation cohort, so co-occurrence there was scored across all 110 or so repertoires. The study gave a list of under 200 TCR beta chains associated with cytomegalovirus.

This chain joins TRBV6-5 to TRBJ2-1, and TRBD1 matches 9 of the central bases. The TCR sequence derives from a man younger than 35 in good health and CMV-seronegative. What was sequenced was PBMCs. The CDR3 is CASARDRVNEQFF. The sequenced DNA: TGTGCCAGCGCCCGGGACAGGGTAAATGAGCAGTTCTTC.